Detailed here is one T cell receptor beta chain. This clone was observed a few times. There is no known antigen for this receptor. It has no much larger one-base neighbor in the sample; base qualities were not kept. The collaborating institutions used their own protocols to collect whole blood in K2EDTA tubes. For TCRbeta analysis, collaborators shipped samples as frozen whole blood, isolated PBMCs, or DNA extracted from either of those sample types. The entry originates in a study of blood T cell repertoires in COVID-19 (dated by TCRdb to 2020 to 2021). Background for the entire study: The collaborator samples originated in the United States, Italy and Spain and spanned the acute and convalescent phases of COVID-19. HLA class I and class II types, where available, came from metadata supplied by the sample provider rather than from assay-based typing. A freely available public database, intended as a resource for researchers studying the immune response to SARS-CoV-2, is where the repertoires were released. The samples were drawn from two sources: the first 160 participants of the ongoing ImmuneRACE study, and fewer than 1,500 subjects contributed by 6 global collaborators. Deeply sampled blood TCRbeta repertoires from subjects exposed to, actively infected with, or recovered from COVID-19 were included in the dataset. Nearly every sample came with metadata listing a de-identified subject ID, COVID-19 status, age in years and sex. The prospective study material was composed of cDNA or gDNA derived from T cells, B-cell-depleted T cells, or PBMCs. The paper's findings and limits, for the study overall: The quantity of clinical and demographic metadata differed by source and by participant and was supplied without curation.

The junction carries 5 bases between V and J, which are trimmed by 4 bases and 6 bases respectively. The germline V gene encodes CDR1 SGHTS and CDR2 YDEGEE. The CDR3, from cysteine to phenylalanine, totals 11 residues. The entry retains the CDR3 DNA only, 33 bases that are in frame from base 1. TCRbeta CDR3 regions were amplified from genomic DNA by means of the immunoSEQ Assay, a bias-controlled multiplex PCR. The paper's data handling went like this. Nucleated cell counts per sample were estimated from amplification of reference gene primers within the assay. Sequence reads were collapsed and filtered to measure the absolute abundance of every unique TCRbeta CDR3 rearrangement. Productive Simpson clonality was computed per sample as the square root of Simpson's diversity index over productive rearrangements. This is the immuneACCESS table as TCRdb keeps it, with only in-frame sequences that have V and J called. A part of the clones is gone; compared with another copy, unresolved V genes explain less than half, and the rest is unexplained. The V and J calls and clone size come from that table; D and trimming were worked out from the DNA. The sample table records fewer than 85,000 clones; about 90% of these occur just once. Clones ranked in the top ten supply approximately 4.5% of the sample.

The TCR originated in a man in his fifties or sixties with active COVID-19. The sequenced sample was peripheral blood. In this chain, TRBV5-8 is recombined with TRBJ1-5, with an unclear D gene assignment. The CDR3 in this case is CASSHGQPQHF. The sequenced DNA is TGTGCCAGCAGCCACGGTCAGCCCCAGCATTTT.